The subject of this entry is one T cell receptor (beta chain). Extracted RNA was reverse transcribed, and the resulting cDNA served as sequencing template. Only in-frame clones appear in the TCRdb table, and some are missing; sequencing was by immunoSEQ multiplex PCR. The sample includes about 180,000 clones, about 55% seen only once; the top ten take more than 10%. This sample stems from a study of CD8+ T cells in alopecia areata. Treatment reported: oral pan-JAK inhibitor, 5-10 mg twice daily. V lost 5 bases to trimming and J lost 2 bases, with 6 bases between them. The CDR3 spans 11 residues. Germline values: CDR1 SQVTM, CDR2 ANQGSEA.

The sequence was obtained from a human donor with alopecia areata. Source: CD8+ T cells sorted from blood, taken at week 24, from a patient treated with tofacitinib. The chain is built from TRBV29-1 and TRBJ1-1; D remains unclear. CDR3 in amino acids: CSVLRNTEAFF. CDR3 DNA: TGCAGCGTTCTCAGAAACACTGAAGCTTTCTTT. The full variable domain, completed using reference TRBV29-1 and TRBJ1-1, is SAVISQKPSRDICQRGTSLTIQCQVDSQVTMMFWYRQQPGQSLTLIATANQGSEATYESGFVIDKFPISRPNLTFSTLTVSNMSPEDSSIYLCSVLRNTEAFFGQGTRLTVV.